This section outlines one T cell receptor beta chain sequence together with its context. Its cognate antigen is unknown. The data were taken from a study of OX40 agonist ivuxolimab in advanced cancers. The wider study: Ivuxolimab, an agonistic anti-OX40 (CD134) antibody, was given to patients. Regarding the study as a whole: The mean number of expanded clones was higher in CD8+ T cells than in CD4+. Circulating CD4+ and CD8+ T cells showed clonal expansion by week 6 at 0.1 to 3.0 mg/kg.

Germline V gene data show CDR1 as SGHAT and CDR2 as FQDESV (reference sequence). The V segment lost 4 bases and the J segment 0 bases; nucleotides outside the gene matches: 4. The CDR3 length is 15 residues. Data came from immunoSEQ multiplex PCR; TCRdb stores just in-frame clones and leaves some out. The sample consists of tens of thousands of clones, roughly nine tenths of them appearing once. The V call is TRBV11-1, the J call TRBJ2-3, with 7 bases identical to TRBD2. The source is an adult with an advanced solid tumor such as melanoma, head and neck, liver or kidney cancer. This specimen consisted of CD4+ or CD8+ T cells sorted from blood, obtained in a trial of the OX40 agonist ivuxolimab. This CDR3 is CASSSPAGSTDTQYF. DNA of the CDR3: TGTGCCAGCAGCTCTCCAGCGGGGAGCACAGATACGCAGTATTTT.